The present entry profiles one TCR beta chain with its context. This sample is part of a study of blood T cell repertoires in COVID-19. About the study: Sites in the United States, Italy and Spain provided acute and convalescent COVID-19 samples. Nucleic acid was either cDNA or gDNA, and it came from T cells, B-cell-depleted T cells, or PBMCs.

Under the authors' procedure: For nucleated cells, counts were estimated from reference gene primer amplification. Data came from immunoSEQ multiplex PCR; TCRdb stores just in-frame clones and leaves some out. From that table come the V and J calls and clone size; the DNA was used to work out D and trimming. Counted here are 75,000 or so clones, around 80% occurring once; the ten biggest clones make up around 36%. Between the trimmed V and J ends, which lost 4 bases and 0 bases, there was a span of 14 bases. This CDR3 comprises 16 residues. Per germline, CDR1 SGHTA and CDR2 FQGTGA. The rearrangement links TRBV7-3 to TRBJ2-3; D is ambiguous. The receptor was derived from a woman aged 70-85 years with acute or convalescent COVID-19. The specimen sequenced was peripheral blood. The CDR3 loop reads CASSSNRVTSTDTQYF. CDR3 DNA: TGTGCCAGCAGCTCAAACCGGGTCACGAGCACAGATACGCAGTATTTT.